This T cell receptor beta chain was sequenced for a study of identical twins. Points from the study as a whole: The conclusions drew on cross-sectional statistical analysis instead of tracking the same donors. The study found that models underestimated out-of-frame TCR alpha sharing in monozygotic twins.

From the 5' RACE reads, TCRdb called clonotypes with MiXCR, one entry per CDR3 protein. The sample holds approximately 1.8 million distinct CDR3 sequences; 32% are singletons and the top ten take over 0.25%. The donor group consisted entirely of healthy Caucasians. In this sample, this clonotype turned up once. As yet, its antigen is unknown. V was clipped by 7 bases and J by 7 bases, with 23 bases between them. Germline V lookup: CDR1 SNHLY, CDR2 FYNNEI. The CDR3 is 15 amino acids. The material sequenced was cord blood. This clonotype was obtained from a newborn girl in good health. The chain is built from TRBV2 and TRBJ2-7, with D possibly being TRBD1 (6 bases). The CDR3 DNA is TGTGCCAGCATCAGGGGACGCAGGGCGAACAATGAGCAGTACTTC. This gives the protein CASIRGRRANNEQYF.